These 2 T cell receptor beta chains originate from one sample sequenced in a study of blood T cells in healthy people across ages. Primers used in a second PCR of about 6 to 11 cycles were a sample-barcoded 5' primer and a J-beta primer mix. MiXCR, applied by TCRdb to the 5' RACE reads, yields one record per CDR3 protein. This sample has roughly 830,000 distinct CDR3 sequences, with around 68% found just once. Sequencing was done on a sample of blood. The origin of the receptors is a young man in good health.

The chain has TRBV11-2 and TRBJ1-2, with TRBD1 identical over 7 bases. V shed 3 bases and J 5 bases; nucleotides not matched to a gene: 9. From germline, CDR1 is SGHAT and CDR2 FQNNGV. The CDR3 is 15 amino acids. The DNA of the CDR3 is TGTGCCAGCAGCTTGGGGCCCCGGGACAGATATGGCTACACCTTC. Its protein product is CASSLGPRDRYGYTF.

This chain connects TRBV12-3 or TRBV12-4 to TRBJ1-1; D is uncertain. This CDR3 contains 13 residues. Deletions cut 7 bases from V and 11 bases from J, with 20 bases between. The CDR3 sequence is CASTPGLYREAFF. In nucleotides, the CDR3 is TGTGCCAGCACCCCTGGACTTTACCGGGAGGCTTTCTTT.